These 26 T cell receptor beta chains were all obtained from the same sample, sequenced in a study of identical twins (dated by TCRdb to the mid-2010s). The library was built by means of 5' RACE. The data were produced on an Illumina HiSeq 2000. TCRdb's own reprocessing of the public reads used fastp at Q25 and MiXCR and kept productive beta chains. A single entry per CDR3 protein holds the most common genes and DNA from its merged rows. This sample holds over 500,000 distinct CDR3 sequences; about 20% were observed only once. The ten largest make up around 0.91% of the sample. These same data were also listed under a study on T cells expressing NK-cell markers.

The sample comprised CD4+ T cells sorted from blood. These receptors were obtained from a woman aged 18-35 years in good health.

This clonotype was seen more than once but under ten times. The V and J genes are TRBV20-1 and TRBJ2-7, with TRBD1 identical over 7 bases. This CDR3 comprises 11 residues. The V and J ends lost 6 bases and 6 bases, in that order; junction bases with no gene match: 5. Germline values: CDR1 DFQATT, CDR2 SNEGSKA (reference sequence). CDR3 loop: CSANRGGEQYF. CDR3 coding DNA: TGCAGTGCAAACAGGGGCGGCGAGCAGTACTTC.

This sequence joins TRBV20-1 and TRBJ2-3; 9 positions match TRBD2. This CDR3 contains 14 residues. The germline gives CDR1 DFQATT, CDR2 SNEGSKA (reference sequence). J gave up 7 bases and V 6 bases, and 11 bases lay outside the gene matches. The CDR3 reads CSATAGGPSYTQYF. CDR3 coding DNA: TGCAGTGCCACTGCGGGGGGGCCGAGTTATACGCAGTATTTT.

The rearrangement links TRBV5-6 to TRBJ1-1; a possible D gene is TRBD1 (6 bases). There are 14 residues in the CDR3. Trimming removed 5 bases at V and 4 bases at J, with 15 bases between. Germline assignment: CDR1 SGHDT and CDR2 YYEEEE. This chain's CDR3 is CASRIRQEGTEAFF. DNA of the CDR3: TGTGCCAGCAGAATTAGACAGGAAGGCACTGAAGCTTTCTTT.

The rearrangement joins TRBV7-2 to TRBJ2-1; TRBD2 matches at 11 bases. Trimming cost V 6 bases and J 7 bases; bases outside gene matches: 8. Germline CDR1 SGHTA, CDR2 FQGNSA. The CDR3 has 15 amino acids. CDR3 region: CASSSYGTSGNEQFF. The CDR3 DNA reads TGTGCCAGCAGTTCATATGGGACTAGCGGAAATGAGCAGTTCTTC. Using reference TRBV7-2 and TRBJ2-1 for the parts outside the CDR3, the full variable domain is GAGVSQSPSNKVTEKGKDVELRCDPISGHTALYWYRQSLGQGLEFLIYFQGNSAPDKSGLPSDRFSAERTGGSVSTLTIQRTQQEDSAVYLCASSSYGTSGNEQFFGPGTRLTVL.

V and J are TRBV5-1 and TRBJ1-1; 10 bases fit TRBD1. The ends lost 4 bases at V and 3 bases at J; junction bases unmatched: 6. Germline V lookup: CDR1 SGHRS, CDR2 YFSETQ. CDR3 length: 15 amino acids. CDR3 loop: CASSPRTGGHTEAFF. Written as DNA, the CDR3 is TGCGCCAGCAGCCCACGGACAGGGGGACACACTGAAGCTTTCTTT.

The chain recombines TRBV20-1 with TRBJ2-1; 9 bases are a match to TRBD2. The trim removed 7 bases at V and 4 bases at J, leaving 14 bases unmatched. CDR3 length: 16 amino acids. Germline V lookup: CDR1 DFQATT, CDR2 SNEGSKA (reference sequence). This CDR3 is CSGRGAGGNPYNEQFF. CDR3 in DNA: TGCAGTGGGAGAGGTGCGGGAGGGAATCCTTACAATGAGCAGTTCTTC.

This clonotype turned up a few times. The chain links TRBV3-1 to TRBJ1-2, with a weak D call TRBD1 (5 bases). Germline values: CDR1 LGHDT, CDR2 YNNKEL (reference sequence). The V end lost 4 bases, the J end lost 8 bases, and 14 bases lay between the germline ends. This CDR3 is 13 amino acids long. The CDR3: CASSLRQSGGYTF. As DNA, the CDR3 is TGTGCCAGCAGCCTTAGACAGTCCGGCGGCTACACCTTC.

V usage is TRBV2 and J usage is TRBJ2-4; TRBD1 matches at 8 bases. Germline V CDR1 and CDR2: SNHLY, FYNNEI. V shed 7 bases and J 7 bases; nucleotides not matched to a gene: 12. The CDR3 loop spans 15 amino acids. In DNA, the CDR3 is TGTGCCAGCACCCCGGGTTGGTCAGGGGGCAACATTCAGTACTTC. Amino acids: CASTPGWSGGNIQYF.

CDR3: CSAPKGGQASGEQYF. The DNA of the CDR3 is TGCAGTGCTCCGAAAGGAGGGCAGGCCTCGGGCGAGCAGTACTTC. The chain recombines TRBV20-1 with TRBJ2-7, with TRBD2 as a possible D gene (6 bases). The germline V and J ends were trimmed by 5 bases and 6 bases, with 23 bases remaining between them. CDR1 and CDR2 from the germline V gene are DFQATT and SNEGSKA (reference sequence). The CDR3 runs to 15 residues.

The chain carries TRBV6-1 and TRBJ2-1; 7 positions agree with TRBD1. CDR3 length: 18 residues. The junction had 19 bases not matched to a gene; V was cut back by 6 bases and J by 5 bases. CDR1 is MNHNS, CDR2 SASEGT, per germline. The CDR3 reads CASSLDRPSDLAHNEQFF. Here the CDR3 DNA reads TGTGCCAGCAGCTTGGACAGGCCGTCCGATCTCGCCCACAATGAGCAGTTCTTC.

V and J are TRBV5-1 and TRBJ2-1, with 9 bases identical to TRBD2. Germline CDR1 and CDR2: SGHRS and YFSETQ. The CDR3 has 16 residues. The J segment lost 0 bases and the V segment lost 4 bases, leaving 5 bases of the junction unmatched. CDR3 protein: CASSTLAGSSYNEQFF. The CDR3 region has the DNA TGCGCCAGCAGCACCCTAGCGGGGAGCTCCTACAATGAGCAGTTCTTC. Full variable domain (outside the CDR3, taken from reference TRBV5-1 and TRBJ2-1): KAGVTQTPRYLIKTRGQQVTLSCSPISGHRSVSWYQQTPGQGLQFLFEYFSETQRNKGNFPGRFSGRQFSNSRSEMNVSTLELGDSALYLCASSTLAGSSYNEQFFGPGTRLTVL.

The V call is TRBV11-2, the J call TRBJ1-5; D remains ambiguous. The V gene lost 2 bases and the J gene lost 0 bases, with 8 bases spanning the gap. The CDR3 contains 15 residues. Germline-derived CDR1 and CDR2 are SGHAT and FQNNGV. CDR3 region: CASSLSPASNQPQHF. The CDR3, as DNA: TGTGCCAGCAGCTTATCCCCTGCTAGCAATCAGCCCCAGCATTTT.

This clonotype was counted only a few times. V and J are TRBV6-5 and TRBJ2-3, with a possible D match to TRBD2 (5 bases). V was shortened by 4 bases and J by 2 bases, with 16 bases between the two germline ends. This CDR3 comprises 16 residues. Germline CDR1 is MNHEY and CDR2 is SVGAGI. The CDR3 region is CASSLDSEKTTDTQYF. CDR3 sequence (DNA): TGTGCCAGCAGTTTAGATAGCGAGAAAACCACAGATACGCAGTATTTT.

This clonotype was seen a handful of times. V gene TRBV10-3 combines with J gene TRBJ2-3; TRBD2 agrees at 8 bases. The CDR3 length is 14 residues. V trimming: 5 bases; J trimming: 2 bases; junction bases outside the gene matches: 3. In germline, CDR1 is ENHRY, CDR2 SYGVKD. The CDR3: CAISTSGYTDTQYF. In DNA, the CDR3 is TGTGCCATCAGTACTAGCGGATACACAGATACGCAGTATTTT.

This chain uses TRBV3-1 with TRBJ2-7; 7 nucleotides match TRBD1. Per the germline V gene, CDR1 is LGHDT and CDR2 is YNNKEL (reference sequence). This CDR3 comprises 15 residues. After removal of 4 bases from V and 0 bases from J, the junction contained 6 bases not matched to a gene. CDR3 nucleotide sequence: TGTGCCAGCAGCCTAACAGGGGCGAGCTCCTACGAGCAGTACTTC. This sequence encodes CASSLTGASSYEQYF.

J is TRBJ1-2 and V is TRBV12-3 or TRBV12-4; D remains ambiguous. Trimming took off 6 bases at V and 0 bases at J, with 11 bases between the two ends. The length of the CDR3 is 14 residues. The CDR3 sequence: CASRAGFTNYGYTF. The CDR3 DNA reads as TGTGCCAGCAGGGCGGGGTTCACTAACTATGGCTACACCTTC.

CDR3 sequence: CASSRSGAGGNEQYF. The CDR3 DNA reads TGTGCCAGCAGCCGGTCCGGCGCAGGGGGCAACGAGCAGTACTTC. V gene TRBV7-3 combines with J gene TRBJ2-7; 8 bases line up with TRBD1. With V trimmed by 5 bases and J by 5 bases, 11 bases remained unmatched. Germline V gene lookup returns CDR1 SGHTA and CDR2 FQGTGA. This CDR3 is built from 15 residues.

This chain uses TRBV5-1 with TRBJ2-3, with D perhaps matching TRBD2 (5 bases). The CDR3 spans 16 residues. V lost 4 bases, J lost 1 base, and 16 bases lay in between. Germline assignment: CDR1 SGHRS and CDR2 YFSETQ. CDR3: CASSANGERGTDTQYF. CDR3 nucleotide sequence: TGCGCCAGCAGCGCAAACGGTGAGAGGGGCACAGATACGCAGTATTTT.

The chain has TRBV3-1 and TRBJ2-3; TRBD1 matches 9 bases. Trimming cost V 1 base and J 13 bases; bases outside gene matches: 3. The CDR3 sequence is 12 residues long. CDR1 is LGHDT, CDR2 YNNKEL, per germline (reference sequence). CDR3 residues: CASSQAGQGEYF. As DNA, the CDR3 is TGTGCCAGCAGCCAAGCGGGACAGGGAGAGTATTTT.

In its sample, this clonotype was seen many times. The rearrangement links TRBV3-1 to TRBJ2-1; no reliable D call. The V gene lost 3 bases and the J gene lost 8 bases, with 14 bases spanning the gap. The CDR3 contains 14 residues. The V gene's germline CDR1 is LGHDT and CDR2 YNNKEL (reference sequence). CDR3 amino acids: CASSQNSYGHEQFF. The CDR3 nucleotides read TGTGCCAGCAGCCAGAATAGTTACGGTCATGAGCAGTTCTTC.

Worth noting for this clonotype: A read error may account for a junction end that differs from germline. The CDR3 region has the DNA TGCAGTGCTAGGGATCGAGGGGTTCTTAGCTCCTACAACGAGCAGTTCTTC. Translating it yields CSARDRGVLSSYNEQFF. The chain employs TRBV20-1 and TRBJ2-1; D may be TRBD1 or TRBD2 (5 bases each). CDR1 is DFQATT and CDR2 is SNEGSKA in the germline V gene (reference sequence). There are 17 residues in the CDR3.

This chain links TRBV7-2 with TRBJ2-7, with 7 bases that match TRBD2. Germline values: CDR1 SGHTA, CDR2 FQGNSA. V shed 4 bases and J 3 bases; nucleotides not matched to a gene: 3. The length of the CDR3 is 13 residues. This CDR3 reads CASSSLAVYEQYF. The CDR3 nucleotides read TGTGCCAGCAGCTCCCTAGCGGTCTACGAGCAGTACTTC. Using reference TRBV7-2 and TRBJ2-7 for the parts outside the CDR3, the full variable domain is GAGVSQSPSNKVTEKGKDVELRCDPISGHTALYWYRQSLGQGLEFLIYFQGNSAPDKSGLPSDRFSAERTGGSVSTLTIQRTQQEDSAVYLCASSSLAVYEQYFGPGTRLTVT.

At least ten counts were recorded for this clonotype. The rearrangement joins TRBV18 to TRBJ2-7, with D hard to call. Trimming removed 3 bases from V and 4 bases from J, with 10 bases in between. Germline V gene sequence: CDR1 KGHSH, CDR2 LQKENI. The CDR3 runs to 13 residues. CDR3 residues: CASSPSDGYEQYF. CDR3 coding DNA: TGTGCCAGCTCACCCTCGGACGGTTACGAGCAGTACTTC.

The J gene is TRBJ2-1, the V gene TRBV20-1; 12 nucleotides agree with TRBD2. Per the germline V gene, CDR1 is DFQATT and CDR2 is SNEGSKA (reference sequence). The CDR3 covers 15 residues. Unmatched junction bases numbered 7, after V lost 5 bases and J lost 5 bases. The CDR3 nucleotides read TGCAGTGCTCCCAACCCTAGCGGGGGGGACAATGAGCAGTTCTTC. Its translation is CSAPNPSGGDNEQFF.

This clonotype appeared a single time. The V call is TRBV5-4, the J call TRBJ2-1; 11 bases match TRBD2. The CDR3 runs to 18 residues. The V segment lost 0 bases and the J segment 6 bases; nucleotides outside the gene matches: 11. Looked up from germline, CDR1 is SGHNT and CDR2 is YYREEE (reference sequence). This CDR3 reads CASSLAVAGGPSVNEQFF. CDR3 coding DNA: TGTGCCAGCAGCTTGGCTGTAGCGGGAGGGCCGAGTGTCAATGAGCAGTTCTTC.

The chain employs TRBV12-3 or TRBV12-4 and TRBJ1-2; D not resolved. Trimming stripped 6 bases from V and 8 bases from J, with 16 bases between. The CDR3 loop spans 13 amino acids. CDR3 protein: CASRTLRPSGYTF. Written as DNA, the CDR3 is TGTGCCAGCAGGACCTTAAGACCCTCCGGCTACACCTTC.